This T cell receptor (beta chain) was captured by sequencing in a study of blood T cells in healthy people across ages. V lost 5 bases to trimming and J lost 2 bases, with 7 bases between them. The CDR3 runs 12 residues. Primed by a sample-barcoded 5' primer and a J-beta primer mix, a second PCR proceeded for roughly 7 to 11 cycles. Each cDNA molecule was tagged by a template-switch adaptor with 12 random nucleotides. One entry per CDR3 protein results from TCRdb running MiXCR on the 5' RACE reads. The sample consists of 710,000 or so distinct CDR3 sequences, 20% to 25% of them appearing once. The source material was blood. The TCR originated in a man aged 70 or older in good health. The rearrangement links TRBV12-3 or TRBV12-4 to TRBJ2-7; no definite D call. CDR3 sequence (DNA): TGTGCCAGCAGTCAAACTACCTACGAGCAGTACTTC. This encodes CASSQTTYEQYF.